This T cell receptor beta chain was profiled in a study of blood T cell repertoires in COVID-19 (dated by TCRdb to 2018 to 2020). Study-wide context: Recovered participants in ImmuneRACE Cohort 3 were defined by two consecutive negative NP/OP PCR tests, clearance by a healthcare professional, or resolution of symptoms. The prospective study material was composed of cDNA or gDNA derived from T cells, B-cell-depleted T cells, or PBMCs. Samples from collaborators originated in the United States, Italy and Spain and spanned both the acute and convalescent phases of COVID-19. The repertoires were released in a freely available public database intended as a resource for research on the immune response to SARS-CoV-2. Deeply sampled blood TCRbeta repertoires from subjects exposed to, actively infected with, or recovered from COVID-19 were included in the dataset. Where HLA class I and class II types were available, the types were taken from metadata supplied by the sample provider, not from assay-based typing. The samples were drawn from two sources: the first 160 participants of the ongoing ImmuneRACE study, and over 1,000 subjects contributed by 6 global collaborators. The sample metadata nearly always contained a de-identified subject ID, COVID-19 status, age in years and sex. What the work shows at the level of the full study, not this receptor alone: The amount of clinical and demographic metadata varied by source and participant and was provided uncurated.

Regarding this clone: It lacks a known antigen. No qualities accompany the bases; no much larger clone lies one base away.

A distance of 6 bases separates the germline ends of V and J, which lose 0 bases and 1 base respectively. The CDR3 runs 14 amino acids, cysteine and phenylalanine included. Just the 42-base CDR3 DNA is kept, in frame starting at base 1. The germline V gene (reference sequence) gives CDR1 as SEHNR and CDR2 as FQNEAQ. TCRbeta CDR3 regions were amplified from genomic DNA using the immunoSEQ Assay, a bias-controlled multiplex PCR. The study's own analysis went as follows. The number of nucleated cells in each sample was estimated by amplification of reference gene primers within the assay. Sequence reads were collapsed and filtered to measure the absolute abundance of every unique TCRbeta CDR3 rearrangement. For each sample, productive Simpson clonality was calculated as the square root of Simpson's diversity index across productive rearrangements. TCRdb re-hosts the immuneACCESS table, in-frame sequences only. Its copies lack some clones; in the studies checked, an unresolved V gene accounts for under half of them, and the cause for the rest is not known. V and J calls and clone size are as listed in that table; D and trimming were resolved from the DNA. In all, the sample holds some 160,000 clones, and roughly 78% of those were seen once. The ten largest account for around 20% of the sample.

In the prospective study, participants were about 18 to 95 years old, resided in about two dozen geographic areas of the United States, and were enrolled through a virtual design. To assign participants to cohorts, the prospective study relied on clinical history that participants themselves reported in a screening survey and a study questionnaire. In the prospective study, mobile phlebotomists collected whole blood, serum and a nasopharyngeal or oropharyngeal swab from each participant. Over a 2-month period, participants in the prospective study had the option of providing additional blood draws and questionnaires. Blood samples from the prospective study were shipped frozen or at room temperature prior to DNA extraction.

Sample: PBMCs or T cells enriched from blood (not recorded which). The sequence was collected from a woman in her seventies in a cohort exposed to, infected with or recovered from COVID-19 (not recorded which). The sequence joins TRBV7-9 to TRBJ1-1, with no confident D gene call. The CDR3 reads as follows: CASSLAGPNTEAFF. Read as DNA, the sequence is TGTGCCAGCAGCTTAGCTGGGCCGAACACTGAAGCTTTCTTT.